Listed below are T cell receptor beta chains from one sample, sequenced in a study of OX40 agonist ivuxolimab in advanced cancers. Clones were read by immunoSEQ multiplex PCR, and TCRdb kept only the in-frame ones, dropping some. There are 60,000 to 65,000 clones in the sample; around 93% occur only once, and around 0.4% lies in the top ten. Sample: CD4+ or CD8+ T cells sorted from blood, taken in a trial of the OX40 agonist ivuxolimab. The receptors originated from an adult with an advanced solid tumor such as melanoma, head and neck, liver or kidney cancer. Both conserved end residues are trimmed from each CDR3.

TRBV6-5	TRBJ2-7	ASSFGSDGTYEQY
TRBV19	TRBJ1-5	ASENAGVRNQPQH
TRBV11-2	TRBJ1-5	ASSQGDQPQH
TRBV19	TRBJ1-4	ASSFGQGNEKLF
TRBV4-2	TRBJ2-7	ASSHPLGDEQY
TRBV14	TRBJ1-4	ASSQVLRKLKTNEKLF
TRBV27	TRBJ2-7	ASSLSGIYEQY
TRBV7-2	TRBJ2-3	ASSSGPGPDTQY
TRBV9	TRBJ2-7	ASSVGGTAYEQY
TRBV18	TRBJ1-1	ASSPRSENTEAF
TRBV7-2	TRBJ2-7	ASSLGGLGPSSYEQY
TRBV11-3	TRBJ2-5	ASSSWMEETQY
TRBV6-1	TRBJ2-3	ASSLLAEKTDTQY
TRBV5-1	TRBJ2-3	ASSLGASGGTDTQY
TRBV9	TRBJ2-5	ASSRRASGNQETQY
TRBV7-2	TRBJ2-1	ASSLVFEQF
TRBV6-6	TRBJ2-2	ASSYPGDTGELF
TRBV27	TRBJ2-1	ARGKRGAPYNEQF
TRBV19	TRBJ1-2	ASSTQGYGYT
TRBV11-2	TRBJ1-5	ASSLDTHQPQH
TRBV19	TRBJ1-3	ASRGNGNTIY
TRBV30	TRBJ2-6	AWWDGDSGANVLT
TRBV19	TRBJ2-3	ASRRGGAGKDTQY
TRBV7-2	TRBJ1-5	ASSLVGGGGVRPQH
TRBV5-1	TRBJ1-1	ASSILGNTEAF